The next 15 T cell receptor beta chains were all read from a single sample in a study of blood T cell repertoires in COVID-19 (dated by TCRdb to 2018 to 2020). Libraries were constructed by the immunoSEQ multiplex PCR assay. Drawn from immuneACCESS, this table holds only the in-frame rearrangements with V and J called that TCRdb kept. Clones are partly lost; checked studies trace under half to an unresolved V gene and leave the rest unexplained. This sample holds some 250,000 clones; 80% to 85% were observed only once. The ten largest clones capture roughly 3.3% of the sample. What was sequenced was peripheral blood. The source of these receptors is a woman between 18 and 29 years old with acute or convalescent COVID-19.

This clone was seen a few times. The chain employs TRBV28 and TRBJ2-5; D might be TRBD2 (6 bases). The germline V and J ends were trimmed by 3 bases and 5 bases, with 16 bases remaining between them. This CDR3 is built from 15 residues. Germline V gives CDR1 MDHEN, CDR2 SYDVKM. CDR3 sequence: CASSFVGGGVETQYF. DNA of the CDR3: TGTGCCAGCAGTTTTGTCGGCGGCGGGGTGGAGACCCAGTACTTC.

This chain joins TRBV6-5 and TRBJ2-7; D is possibly TRBD2 (6 bases). The V end lost 4 bases, the J end lost 0 bases, and 13 bases lay between the germline ends. CDR3 length: 15 residues. Germline loops: CDR1 MNHEY, CDR2 SVGAGI. CDR3 protein: CASSLTGLSSYEQYF. The CDR3 nucleotides read TGTGCCAGCAGTTTAACGGGACTCTCCTCCTACGAGCAGTACTTC.

The chain employs TRBV6-1 and TRBJ1-1, with no clear D. From germline, CDR1 is MNHNS and CDR2 SASEGT. The CDR3 spans 16 residues. Between the trimmed V and J ends, which lost 2 bases and 0 bases, there was a span of 13 bases. CDR3 region: CASSEPLSGLNTEAFF. Here the CDR3 DNA reads TGTGCCAGCAGTGAACCCCTATCGGGTTTGAACACTGAAGCTTTCTTT.

This chain connects TRBV19 to TRBJ2-1; 7 positions agree with TRBD1. The CDR3 has 14 amino acids. Germline values: CDR1 LNHDA, CDR2 SQIVND (reference sequence). The V segment lost 6 bases and the J segment 4 bases; nucleotides outside the gene matches: 6. In DNA form, the CDR3 reads TGTGCCAGTAGAGGTGGGACAGCTTACAATGAGCAGTTCTTC. Protein: CASRGGTAYNEQFF.

CDR3 sequence (DNA): TGTGCCAGCAGTTACTCGATAAAGAGCTATGGCTACACCTTC. This encodes CASSYSIKSYGYTF. This chain connects TRBV6-5 to TRBJ1-2, with D unclear. This CDR3 contains 14 residues. Germline assignment: CDR1 MNHEY and CDR2 SVGAGI. With 0 bases removed from V and 4 bases from J, the gap between germline ends came to 9 bases.

This chain uses TRBV29-1 with TRBJ2-1; 7 nucleotides match TRBD2. The V gene's germline CDR1 is SQVTM and CDR2 ANQGSEA. The ends lost 4 bases at V and 12 bases at J; junction bases unmatched: 15. This CDR3 contains 14 residues. The CDR3 loop is CSVALGTGRERQFF. The DNA of the CDR3 is TGCAGCGTTGCCCTCGGCACGGGGCGGGAGAGGCAGTTCTTC.

The CDR3 DNA sequence: TGTGCCAGCAGCGTACAGGGGGAGAGTTACGAGCAGTACTTC. Encoded protein: CASSVQGESYEQYF. V usage is TRBV28 and J usage is TRBJ2-7; TRBD1 matches 8 bases. The germline V gene has CDR1 MDHEN and CDR2 SYDVKM. CDR3 length: 14 residues. V was pared by 6 bases and J by 4 bases, with 8 bases of the junction left unmatched.

The chain couples TRBV5-4 to TRBJ2-1; 9 positions agree with TRBD2. The CDR3 extends over 14 amino acids. The germline V gene encodes CDR1 SGHNT and CDR2 YYREEE (reference sequence). The trim removed 4 bases at V and 5 bases at J, leaving 4 bases unmatched. The chain's CDR3 is CASSPRLADNEQFF. The CDR3 region has the DNA TGTGCCAGCAGCCCGCGACTAGCGGACAATGAGCAGTTCTTC.

The chain uses TRBV6-5 and TRBJ1-2; D perhaps matches TRBD1 (5 bases). Germline loops: CDR1 MNHEY, CDR2 SVGAGI. Trimming left V 0 bases short and J 4 bases short, with 9 bases between. This CDR3 has 14 amino acids. The CDR3 sequence is CASSYSDSFYGYTF. The CDR3, as DNA: TGTGCCAGCAGTTACTCCGACAGCTTCTATGGCTACACCTTC.

This clone has more than one count but fewer than ten. The chain uses TRBV25-1 and TRBJ1-3; a weak D match, TRBD1 (5 bases). The CDR3 is made up of 16 amino acids. V was pared by 3 bases and J by 0 bases, with 12 bases between. CDR1 is MGHDK and CDR2 is SYGVNS in the germline V gene. The CDR3 here is CASSEGRTTSGNTIYF. For the CDR3, the DNA is TGTGCCAGCAGTGAGGGACGGACTACCTCTGGAAACACCATATATTTT.

The V gene is TRBV30, the J gene TRBJ2-7; 7 bases line up with TRBD1. Trimming removed 0 bases from V and 4 bases from J; junction bases left unmatched: 9. Germline CDR1 reads GTSNPN; CDR2 reads SVGIG (reference sequence). CDR3 length: 15 amino acids. This CDR3 reads CAWSVRRQGSYEQYF. In DNA, the CDR3 is TGTGCCTGGAGTGTCAGAAGACAGGGATCGTACGAGCAGTACTTC.

The chain uses TRBV14 and TRBJ2-1, with D possibly being TRBD1 (6 bases). V lost 3 bases, J lost 4 bases, and 16 bases lay in between. CDR3 length: 16 amino acids. CDR1 is SGHDN, CDR2 FVKESK, per germline. The CDR3 region has the DNA TGTGCCAGCAGCCACGGGACACCGATTGCTTACAATGAGCAGTTCTTC. It codes for CASSHGTPIAYNEQFF.

The J gene is TRBJ2-7, the V gene TRBV4-1; 14 positions match TRBD2. V lost 0 bases to trimming and J lost 3 bases; unmatched junction nucleotides: 1. CDR3 length equals 16 residues. The germline CDR1 and CDR2 sequences are MGHRA and YSYEKL. CDR3 nucleotides: TGCGCCAGCAGCCAAGACGGGACTAGCGGGAGCTACGAGCAGTACTTC. Its protein product is CASSQDGTSGSYEQYF.

The chain employs TRBV29-1 and TRBJ2-4, with 8 bases that match TRBD2. V dropped 1 base and J dropped 2; count of bases not matched to a gene: 4. Germline-derived CDR1 and CDR2 are SQVTM and ANQGSEA. The length of the CDR3 is 15 residues. The CDR3 loop reads CSVEVGSGTKNIQYF. DNA of the CDR3: TGCAGCGTTGAAGTCGGTAGCGGGACCAAAAACATTCAGTACTTC.

This chain links TRBV5-1 with TRBJ1-5, with D possibly being TRBD1 (6 bases). The CDR3 has 15 residues. Germline assignment: CDR1 SGHRS and CDR2 YFSETQ. The V end lost 4 bases, the J end lost 4 bases, and 15 bases lay between the germline ends. CDR3 coding DNA: TGCGCCAGCAGCCTGACGCCCGACAGGAATCAGCCCCAGCATTTT. Translating gives CASSLTPDRNQPQHF.